This TCR beta chain was profiled in a study of T cell responses to AZD1222 COVID-19 vaccine. Per germline, CDR1 SGHTA and CDR2 FQGNSA. V was pared by 7 bases and J by 9 bases, with 4 bases of the junction left unmatched. The CDR3 consists of 14 residues. Findings and caveats of the study: Donors were largely white British and mainly female; clonal diversity was possibly underestimated. Repertoire sampling occurred only after the peak T cell response.

Points on this clone: Its antigen is as yet unknown.

TCRdb keeps only in-frame clones here, not all; method: immunoSEQ multiplex PCR. The sample yields roughly 140,000 clones, 90% seen once. The source was peripheral blood, collected on day 0 of AZD1222 vaccination. The chain recombines TRBV7-2 with TRBJ2-1; 15 bases fit TRBD2. The receptor was derived from an adult in good health. CDR3 in amino acids: CASTGLAGGGEQFF. DNA of the CDR3: TGTGCCAGCACCGGACTAGCGGGAGGGGGTGAGCAGTTCTTC.